A single sample gave rise to the 10 T cell receptor beta chains below, sequenced in a study of T cell responses to AZD1222 COVID-19 vaccine. Produced via immunoSEQ multiplex PCR; TCRdb's table is partial and in-frame only. The data contain around 110,000 clones, 90% of them singletons. Specimen: peripheral blood, collected 28 days after the second AZD1222 dose. These receptors came from an adult who received the AZD1222 COVID-19 vaccine.

This sequence joins TRBV7-6 and TRBJ2-7; the D is unclear. Germline-derived CDR1 and CDR2 are SGHVS and FNYEAQ. V was trimmed by 5 bases and J by 6 bases, leaving 11 bases between them. CDR3 size: 12 residues. The CDR3: CASSQQYGEQYF. CDR3 sequence (DNA): TGTGCCAGCAGCCAACAGTACGGCGAGCAGTACTTC.

The chain joins TRBV24-1 to TRBJ1-2, with TRBD1 matching over 7 bases. With V trimmed by 7 bases and J by 3 bases, 1 base remained unmatched. Per the germline V gene, CDR1 is KGHDR and CDR2 is SFDVKD. The CDR3 sequence is 12 residues long. The CDR3 DNA reads TGTGCCACCAGCCAGGGGGACTATGGCTACACCTTC. This codes for CATSQGDYGYTF.

V is TRBV10-3 and J is TRBJ2-2; 10 bases fit TRBD1. Germline V CDR1 and CDR2: ENHRY, SYGVKD. The CDR3 is made up of 14 amino acids. Trimming at V came to 10 bases and at J to 5 bases, leaving 7 bases not matched to a gene. In DNA, the CDR3 is TGTGCCAGCCGGGACAGGGGAGTTACCGGGGAGCTGTTTTTT. Translated: CASRDRGVTGELFF.

The gene calls are TRBV7-9 and TRBJ1-3; D not certain. The CDR3 totals 14 residues. The V end was cut by 2 bases, the J end by 4 bases, with 9 bases between. Germline CDR1 SEHNR, CDR2 FQNEAQ (reference sequence). The CDR3 region has the DNA TGTGCCAGCAGCTTAATCGTTGGGGGAAACACCATATATTTT. As protein: CASSLIVGGNTIYF.

The V call is TRBV18, the J call TRBJ2-7; no clear D. The CDR3 consists of 12 residues. From germline, CDR1 is KGHSH and CDR2 LQKENI. Trimming shortened V by 3 bases and J by 5 bases, and 8 bases separated the two germline ends. The CDR3 DNA sequence: TGTGCCAGCTCACCCGCCGAGGACGAGCAGTACTTC. It is translated as CASSPAEDEQYF.

The chain uses TRBV28 and TRBJ1-1; D not certain. This CDR3 region has 13 residues. Trimming took off 6 bases at V and 4 bases at J, with 12 bases between the two ends. CDR1 MDHEN and CDR2 SYDVKM come from the germline V gene. CDR3 loop: CASRPVRATEAFF. The CDR3 region has the DNA TGTGCCAGCAGGCCGGTGAGGGCCACTGAAGCTTTCTTT.

CDR3 nucleotide sequence: TGTGCCAGTAGTATTTTTCAGGGGATGGTTTCACCCCTCCACTTT. This sequence encodes CASSIFQGMVSPLHF. The chain combines TRBV19 with TRBJ1-6; weak D call: TRBD1 (6 bases). This CDR3 spans 15 amino acids. Germline lookup yields CDR1 LNHDA and CDR2 SQIVND (reference sequence). Trimming removed 3 bases from V and 9 bases from J, with 15 bases in between. Together with reference TRBV19 and TRBJ1-6, the CDR3 gives the full variable domain: DGGITQSPKYLFRKEGQNVTLSCEQNLNHDAMYWYRQDPGQGLRLIYYSQIVNDFQKGDIAEGYSVSREKKESFPLTVTSAQKNPTAFYLCASSIFQGMVSPLHFGNGTRLTVT.

The chain has TRBV6-5 and TRBJ1-1, with D uncertain. The CDR3 length is 13 residues. Trimming pared 7 bases from V and 2 bases from J, leaving 11 bases between. Germline V gene lookup returns CDR1 MNHEY and CDR2 SVGAGI. CDR3 region: CASTAVYNTEAFF. DNA for the CDR3: TGTGCCAGCACCGCAGTCTATAACACTGAAGCTTTCTTT.

This clone was observed a single time. This rearrangement joins TRBV18 to TRBJ1-6; D is possibly TRBD1 (5 bases). CDR1 is KGHSH, CDR2 LQKENI, per germline. Trimming shortened V by 3 bases and J by 7 bases, and 10 bases separated the two germline ends. The CDR3 totals 14 residues. Here the CDR3 DNA reads TGTGCCAGCTCACCTTCCAGGACAAATTCACCCCTCCACTTT. Protein: CASSPSRTNSPLHF.

This chain connects TRBV5-6 to TRBJ1-4; maybe TRBD1 (6 bases). This CDR3 has 19 amino acids. Trimming took 5 bases from V and 2 from J, leaving 25 bases between them. CDR1 and CDR2 (germline): SGHDT, YYEEEE. The CDR3 DNA follows: TGTGCCAGCAGAAACACCAGAAAGGGGGGCAAGCGTACTAATGAAAAACTGTTTTTT. Protein sequence: CASRNTRKGGKRTNEKLFF.